This record covers a single TCR beta chain. What it binds is not known. This entry is derived from a study of cytomegalovirus exposure and HLA in healthy donors. Method: immunoSEQ multiplex PCR; TCRdb's copy keeps in-frame clones and lacks some. Among some 140,000 clones listed, roughly 90% were seen once. Study-wide results and caveats: Researchers counted around 160 TCR beta chains as cytomegalovirus-associated. Rarity held for most TCR sequences, but there were some public TCRs that occurred in many donors.

The source of this sequence is a man between 18 and 29 years old in good health and CMV-seronegative. The sequenced sample was PBMCs.

The CDR3 protein is CASSYYRGPETQYF. The DNA of the CDR3 is TGTGCCAGCAGTTACTACAGGGGGCCAGAGACCCAGTACTTC. The V call is TRBV6-5, the J call TRBJ2-5; 9 nucleotides line up with TRBD1. Trimming took 1 base from V and 4 from J; bases not matched to a gene: 1. The CDR3 runs 14 residues. Germline CDR1 MNHEY, CDR2 SVGAGI.